The 6 T cell receptor beta chains below come from one sample, sequenced in a study of T cell repertoires in cytomegalovirus infection. For these TCRs, the target antigens are not known. TCRdb used MiXCR to reprocess the reads, holding one entry per CDR3 protein. The data show 700,000 to 950,000 distinct CDR3 sequences, with about 31% seen just once and around 11% held by the top ten. The input for sequencing was cultured CD8+ T cells from PBMCs, taken from culture after CMV antigen stimulation. These TCRs come from a human donor in good health (CMV status not recorded). Some clones in this sample may be carry-over from other donors' samples.

This clonotype was observed a few times. This chain links TRBV27 with TRBJ2-7; D may be TRBD2 (6 bases). Germline V gene sequence: CDR1 MNHEY, CDR2 SMNVEV (reference sequence). V shed 5 bases and J shed 4 bases, with 15 bases lying between them. The CDR3 contains 14 residues. The CDR3 nucleotides read TGTGCCAGCAGTCCTCGTGCGGGAAGGTACGAGCAGTACGTC. This encodes CASSPRAGRYEQYV.

This sequence joins TRBV7-3 and TRBJ2-3; D not resolved. Trimming left V 4 bases short and J 2 bases short, with 10 bases between. The germline V gene has CDR1 SGHTA and CDR2 FQGTGA. The CDR3 runs to 14 residues. CDR3 in DNA: TGTGCCAGCAGCTCCGCAGAATACACAGATACGCAGTATTTT. Encoded protein: CASSSAEYTDTQYF.

With respect to this clonotype: A much larger clone is a single base away; this may be a read error. The chain recombines TRBV7-8 with TRBJ1-1, with D unclear. This CDR3 comprises 14 residues. CDR1 is SGHVS, CDR2 FQNEAQ, per germline. The CDR3 DNA sequence: TGTGCCAACAGCTTAGGACCCTCCGACACTGAAGCTTTCTTT. The encoded protein is CANSLGPSDTEAFF.

This clonotype has only a few counts. V is TRBV27 and J is TRBJ1-1, with unresolved D. This CDR3 is built from 13 residues. Trimming removed 7 bases at V and 4 bases at J, with 13 bases between. Germline CDR1 MNHEY, CDR2 SMNVEV (reference sequence). CDR3 sequence reads: CASTREVGTEAFF. DNA of the CDR3: TGTGCCAGCACCCGGGAGGTTGGCACTGAAGCTTTCTTT.

In its sample, this clonotype was seen a few times. The CDR3 is CASSKSAGEIAKNIQYF. As DNA, the CDR3 is TGTGCCAGCAGTAAGTCGGCAGGTGAAATAGCCAAAAACATTCAGTACTTC. The chain links TRBV7-9 to TRBJ2-4; D is unresolved. Germline V lookup: CDR1 SEHNR, CDR2 FQNEAQ (reference sequence). Trimming took off 6 bases at V and 0 bases at J, with 18 bases between the two ends. The CDR3 is 17 amino acids.

This clonotype turned up a few times. This chain connects TRBV6-2 or TRBV6-3 to TRBJ2-1; maybe TRBD2 (6 bases). The germline V gene has CDR1 MNHEY and CDR2 SVGEGT. This CDR3 is 14 amino acids long. V gave up 6 bases and J gave up 6 bases, with 15 bases separating them. The CDR3 is CASSRDSLGNEQFF. The CDR3 DNA sequence: TGTGCCAGCAGCCGGGACTCACTGGGCAATGAGCAGTTCTTC.